These 10 T cell receptor beta chains were sequenced from one sample in a study of CD4 T cells in relation to SARS-CoV-2 and coronaviruses. Only in-frame clones appear in the TCRdb table, and some are missing; sequencing was by immunoSEQ multiplex PCR. Counted here are about 37,000 clones, approximately 86% occurring once; the ten biggest clones make up under 6%. These receptors' targets are unknown. Input material: naive CD4+ T cells from PBMCs, cultured in vitro. Subset indicated: naive CD4+ T cells isolated by negative enrichment. The origin of the receptors is an adult with COVID-19.

The CDR3 loop reads CASSIGRVSSYEQYF. The CDR3, as DNA: TGTGCCAGCAGCATCGGCCGTGTCAGCTCCTACGAGCAGTACTTC. The chain is built from TRBV3-1 (or the pseudogene TRBV3-2) and TRBJ2-7; no clear D gene. The germline CDR1 and CDR2 sequences are LGHDT and YNNKEL (reference sequence). This CDR3 is 15 amino acids long. Trimming shortened V by 5 bases and J by 0 bases, and 14 bases separated the two germline ends.

V gene TRBV15 combines with J gene TRBJ2-7, with 11 bases that match TRBD2. Germline loops: CDR1 LNHNV, CDR2 YYDKDF (reference sequence). V lost 1 base and J lost 1; bases outside the gene matches: 0. This CDR3 is 15 amino acids long. This CDR3 reads CATSRGTSGSYEQYF. The DNA for the CDR3 is TGTGCCACCAGCAGAGGGACTAGCGGGTCCTACGAGCAGTACTTC.

J is TRBJ2-7 and V is TRBV13; TRBD2 aligns across 13 bases. CDR1 is PRHDT, CDR2 FYEKMQ, per germline (reference sequence). Trimming took 5 bases from V and 6 from J; bases not matched to a gene: 13. The CDR3 has 17 residues. In DNA form, the CDR3 reads TGTGCCAGCAGCCCGCAAAATGGACTAGCGGGAGCGGTCGAGCAGTACTTC. As protein: CASSPQNGLAGAVEQYF.

This rearrangement joins TRBV13 to TRBJ1-1; D possibly corresponds to TRBD1 (5 bases). Germline lookup yields CDR1 PRHDT and CDR2 FYEKMQ (reference sequence). The CDR3 is 16 residues long. Trimming removed 1 base at V and 5 bases at J, with 17 bases between. As DNA, the CDR3 is TGTGCCAGCAGCTTAGCCCCCCCGGGGACGGGGACTGAAGCTTTCTTT. It is translated as CASSLAPPGTGTEAFF.

The rearrangement joins TRBV3-1 (or the pseudogene TRBV3-2) to TRBJ2-1; a possible D gene is TRBD2 (6 bases). The CDR3 sequence is 16 residues long. Germline values: CDR1 LGHDT, CDR2 YNNKEL (reference sequence). Trimming shortened V by 4 bases and J by 2 bases, and 15 bases separated the two germline ends. The CDR3 here is CASSPRGSGTYNEQFF. For the CDR3, the DNA is TGTGCCAGCAGCCCGCGCGGTAGCGGCACCTACAATGAGCAGTTCTTC.

The V and J genes are TRBV27 and TRBJ2-2; D is unresolved. Trimming shortened V by 0 bases and J by 15 bases, and 14 bases separated the two germline ends. Germline lookup yields CDR1 MNHEY and CDR2 SMNVEV (reference sequence). The CDR3 totals 13 residues. The CDR3: CASSLSWPGRMFF. As DNA, the CDR3 is TGTGCCAGCAGTTTATCGTGGCCCGGTAGGATGTTTTTT.

The chain carries TRBV18 and TRBJ1-5; 10 bases are a match to TRBD1. This CDR3 contains 14 residues. The V and J ends lost 5 bases and 6 bases, in that order; junction bases with no gene match: 4. Per germline, CDR1 KGHSH and CDR2 LQKENI. The CDR3 region has the DNA TGTGCCAGCTCATACCGGGACAGGGGTCAGCCCCAGCATTTT. Amino acid sequence: CASSYRDRGQPQHF.

The V gene is TRBV9, the J gene TRBJ2-3; D ambiguous. The CDR3 spans 12 residues. Per the germline V gene, CDR1 is SGDLS and CDR2 is YYNGEE. The V end was cut by 2 bases, the J end by 3 bases, with 4 bases between. CDR3 nucleotide sequence: TGTGCCAGCAGCGTTTCAACAGATACGCAGTATTTT. It yields the protein CASSVSTDTQYF.

This clone was recorded a few times. The rearrangement uses TRBV7-3 and TRBJ1-2; 10 positions agree with TRBD1. CDR1 and CDR2 from the germline V gene are SGHTA and FQGTGA. Trimming removed 3 bases from V and 6 bases from J; junction bases left unmatched: 1. The CDR3 totals 13 residues. CDR3 coding DNA: TGTGCCAGCAGCTTCGGGACAGGGGATGGCTACACCTTC. Its translation is CASSFGTGDGYTF.

The V and J genes are TRBV5-1 and TRBJ2-7, with 9 nucleotides matching TRBD1. The germline gives CDR1 SGHRS, CDR2 YFSETQ. With 4 bases clipped from V and 6 bases from J, the junction kept 2 bases outside the gene matches. The CDR3 runs 12 residues. The CDR3: CASSPTGGEQYF. For the CDR3, the DNA is TGCGCCAGCAGCCCGACAGGGGGCGAGCAGTACTTC. Full variable domain (rest looked up from reference TRBV5-1 and TRBJ2-7): KAGVTQTPRYLIKTRGQQVTLSCSPISGHRSVSWYQQTPGQGLQFLFEYFSETQRNKGNFPGRFSGRQFSNSRSEMNVSTLELGDSALYLCASSPTGGEQYFGPGTRLTVT.